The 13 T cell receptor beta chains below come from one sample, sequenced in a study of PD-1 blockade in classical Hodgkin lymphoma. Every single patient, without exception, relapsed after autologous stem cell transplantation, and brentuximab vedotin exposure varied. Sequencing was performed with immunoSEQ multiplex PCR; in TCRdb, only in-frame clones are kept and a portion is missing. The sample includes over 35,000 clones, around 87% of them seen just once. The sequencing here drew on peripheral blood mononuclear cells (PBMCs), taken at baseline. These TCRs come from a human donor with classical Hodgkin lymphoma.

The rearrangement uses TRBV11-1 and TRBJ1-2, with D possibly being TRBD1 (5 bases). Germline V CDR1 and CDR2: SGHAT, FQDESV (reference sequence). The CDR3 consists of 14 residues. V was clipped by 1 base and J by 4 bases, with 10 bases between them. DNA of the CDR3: TGTGCCAGCAGCTTAGGACCCGGGGGCTATGGCTACACCTTC. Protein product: CASSLGPGGYGYTF.

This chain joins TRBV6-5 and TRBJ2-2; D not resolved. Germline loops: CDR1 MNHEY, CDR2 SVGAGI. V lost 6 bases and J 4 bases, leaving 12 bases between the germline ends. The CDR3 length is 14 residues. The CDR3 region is CASRDTAGTGELFF. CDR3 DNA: TGTGCCAGCAGAGACACCGCCGGCACCGGGGAGCTGTTTTTT.

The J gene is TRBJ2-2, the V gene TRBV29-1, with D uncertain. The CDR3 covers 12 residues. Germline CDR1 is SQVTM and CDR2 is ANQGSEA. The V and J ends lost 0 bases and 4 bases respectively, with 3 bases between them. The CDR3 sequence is CSVEDRTGELFF. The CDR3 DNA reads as TGCAGCGTTGAAGATCGCACCGGGGAGCTGTTTTTT.

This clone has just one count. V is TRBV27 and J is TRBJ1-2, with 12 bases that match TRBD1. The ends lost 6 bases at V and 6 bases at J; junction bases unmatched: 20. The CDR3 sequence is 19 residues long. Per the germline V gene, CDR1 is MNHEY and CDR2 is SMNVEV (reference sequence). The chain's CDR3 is CASSKATSGTGGFRDGYTF. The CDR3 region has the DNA TGTGCCAGCAGCAAGGCTACGTCCGGGACAGGGGGCTTCCGGGATGGCTACACCTTC.

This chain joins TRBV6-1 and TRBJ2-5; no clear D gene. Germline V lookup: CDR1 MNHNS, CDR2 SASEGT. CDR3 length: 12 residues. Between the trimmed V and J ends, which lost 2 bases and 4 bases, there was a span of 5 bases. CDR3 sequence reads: CASSEWGETQYF. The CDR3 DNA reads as TGTGCCAGCAGTGAATGGGGAGAGACCCAGTACTTC.

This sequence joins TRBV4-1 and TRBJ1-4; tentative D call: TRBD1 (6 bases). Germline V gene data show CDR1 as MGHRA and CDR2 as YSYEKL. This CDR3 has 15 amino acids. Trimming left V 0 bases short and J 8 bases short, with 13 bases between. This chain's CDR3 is CASSQEGGGGEKLFF. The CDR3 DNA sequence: TGCGCCAGCAGCCAAGAAGGAGGGGGTGGGGAAAAACTGTTTTTT.

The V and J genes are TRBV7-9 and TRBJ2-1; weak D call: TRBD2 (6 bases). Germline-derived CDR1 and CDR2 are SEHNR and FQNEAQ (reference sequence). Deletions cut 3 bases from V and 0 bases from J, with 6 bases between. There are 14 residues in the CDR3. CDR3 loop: CASSLTSSYNEQFF. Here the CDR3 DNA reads TGTGCCAGCAGCTTGACTAGCTCCTACAATGAGCAGTTCTTC.

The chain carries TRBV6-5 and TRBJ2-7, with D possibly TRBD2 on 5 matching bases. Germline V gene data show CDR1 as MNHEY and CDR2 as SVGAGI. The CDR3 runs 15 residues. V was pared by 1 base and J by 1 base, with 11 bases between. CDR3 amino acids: CASSYFPTGSYEQYF. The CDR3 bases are TGTGCCAGCAGTTACTTCCCTACGGGATCCTACGAGCAGTACTTC.

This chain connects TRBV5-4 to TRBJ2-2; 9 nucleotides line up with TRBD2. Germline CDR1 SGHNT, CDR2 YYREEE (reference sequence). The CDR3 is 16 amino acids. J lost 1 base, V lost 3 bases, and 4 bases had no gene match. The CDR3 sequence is CASSSGLAGNTGELFF. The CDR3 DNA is TGTGCCAGCAGCTCGGGACTAGCAGGGAACACCGGGGAGCTGTTTTTT.

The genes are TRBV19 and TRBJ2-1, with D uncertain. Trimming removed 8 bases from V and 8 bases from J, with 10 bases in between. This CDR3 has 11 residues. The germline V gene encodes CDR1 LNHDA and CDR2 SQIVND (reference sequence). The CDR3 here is CASLWPHEQFF. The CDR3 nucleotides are TGTGCCAGTCTGTGGCCCCATGAGCAGTTCTTC.

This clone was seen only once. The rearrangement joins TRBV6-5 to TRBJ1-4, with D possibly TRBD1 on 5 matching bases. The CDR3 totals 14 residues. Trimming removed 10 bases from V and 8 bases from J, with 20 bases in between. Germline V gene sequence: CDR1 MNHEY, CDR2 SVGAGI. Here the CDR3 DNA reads TGTGCCACCCGGAGGGGACCTACGGGGGAAAAACTGTTTTTT. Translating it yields CATRRGPTGEKLFF.

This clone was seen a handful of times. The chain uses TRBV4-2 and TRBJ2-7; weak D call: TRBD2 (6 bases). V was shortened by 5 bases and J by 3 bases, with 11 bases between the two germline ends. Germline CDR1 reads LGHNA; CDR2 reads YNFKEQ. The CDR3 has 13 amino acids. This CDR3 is CASSDGTFYEQYF. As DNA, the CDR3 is TGTGCCAGCAGCGACGGGACTTTCTACGAGCAGTACTTC.

The CDR3 here is CASSPFNSGNTIYF. The CDR3, as DNA: TGTGCCAGCAGCCCTTTTAACTCTGGAAACACCATATATTTT. The chain employs TRBV6-5 and TRBJ1-3; D is uncertain. The CDR3 extends over 14 amino acids. Trimming removed 6 bases from V and 0 bases from J, with 9 bases in between. Germline values: CDR1 MNHEY, CDR2 SVGAGI.